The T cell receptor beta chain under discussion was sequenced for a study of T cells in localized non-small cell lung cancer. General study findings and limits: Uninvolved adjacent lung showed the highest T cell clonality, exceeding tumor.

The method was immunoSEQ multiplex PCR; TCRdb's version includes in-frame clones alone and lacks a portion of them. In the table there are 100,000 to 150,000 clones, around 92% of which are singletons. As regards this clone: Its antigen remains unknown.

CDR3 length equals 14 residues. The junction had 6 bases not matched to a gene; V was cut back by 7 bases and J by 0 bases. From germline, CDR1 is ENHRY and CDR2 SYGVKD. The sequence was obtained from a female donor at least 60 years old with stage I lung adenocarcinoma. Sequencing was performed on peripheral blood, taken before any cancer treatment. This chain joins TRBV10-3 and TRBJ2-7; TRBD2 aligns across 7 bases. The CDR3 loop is CAIMEGGSSYEQYF. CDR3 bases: TGTGCCATCATGGAGGGAGGGAGCTCCTACGAGCAGTACTTC.